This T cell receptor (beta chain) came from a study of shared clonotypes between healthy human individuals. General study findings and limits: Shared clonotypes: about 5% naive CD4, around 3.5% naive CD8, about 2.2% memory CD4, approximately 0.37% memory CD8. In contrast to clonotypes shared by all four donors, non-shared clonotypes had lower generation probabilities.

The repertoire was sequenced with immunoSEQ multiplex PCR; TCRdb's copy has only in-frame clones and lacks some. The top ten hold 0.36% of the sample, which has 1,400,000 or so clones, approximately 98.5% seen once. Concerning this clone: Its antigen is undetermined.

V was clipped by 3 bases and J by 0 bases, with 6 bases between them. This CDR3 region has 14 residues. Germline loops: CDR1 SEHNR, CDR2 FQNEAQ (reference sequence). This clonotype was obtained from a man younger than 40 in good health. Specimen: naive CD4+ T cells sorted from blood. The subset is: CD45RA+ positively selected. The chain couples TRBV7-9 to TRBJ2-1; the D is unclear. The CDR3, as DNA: TGTGCCAGCAGCTTGCGGAGCTCCTACAATGAGCAGTTCTTC. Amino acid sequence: CASSLRSSYNEQFF.